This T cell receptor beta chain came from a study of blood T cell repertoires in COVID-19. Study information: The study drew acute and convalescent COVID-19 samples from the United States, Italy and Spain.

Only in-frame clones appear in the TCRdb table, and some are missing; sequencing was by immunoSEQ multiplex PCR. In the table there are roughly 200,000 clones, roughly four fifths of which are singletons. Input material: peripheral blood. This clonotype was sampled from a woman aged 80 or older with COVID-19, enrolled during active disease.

This CDR3 reads CAYRLAGGSVQYF. DNA of the CDR3: TGTGCCTATCGACTAGCGGGAGGGTCGGTCCAGTACTTC. The V and J genes are TRBV30 and TRBJ2-5; 14 bases fit TRBD2. The CDR3 is 13 residues long. Germline assignment: CDR1 GTSNPN and CDR2 SVGIG (reference sequence). V was clipped by 7 bases and J by 10 bases; unmatched bases: 8.